The text below deals with one T cell receptor (beta chain). The sample originates from a study of sequential checkpoint blockade in melanoma. Treatment reported: randomized to nivolumab then ipilimumab (arm A) or the reverse (arm B). TCRdb's table, derived via immunoSEQ multiplex PCR, lists solely in-frame clones and lacks some. The data contain a few thousand clones, about a sixth of them seen just once; the ten biggest clones take up roughly 9%. The V end lost 6 bases, the J end lost 1 base, and 21 bases lay between the germline ends. Germline assignment: CDR1 KGHSH and CDR2 LQKENI. The CDR3 length is 17 residues.

The clonotype comes from a human donor with melanoma. V gene TRBV18 combines with J gene TRBJ1-1; D is ambiguous. Material: tumor tissue (inferred from file names), obtained from a patient given nivolumab and ipilimumab in sequence. The CDR3 spells CASSPGSEFWGNTEAFF. The CDR3 DNA is TGTGCCAGCTCCCCGGGCTCCGAATTTTGGGGGAACACTGAAGCTTTCTTT.